The subject of this entry is one T cell receptor beta chain. Antigen unknown. The data derive from a study of CD8 T cells in Susac syndrome. Regarding the study as a whole: Individuals included in the TCR sequencing and HLA analysis were acknowledged by the study to be relatively few in number.

This CDR3 is built from 14 residues. Reverse transcription of roughly 0.5 to 1 ug RNA was performed with random hexamers. Using its own MiXCR run on the immunoSEQ multiplex PCR reads, TCRdb lists one record per CDR3 protein. The sample yields roughly 140,000 distinct CDR3 sequences, around 95% seen once. The source of this sequence is a human donor with multiple sclerosis. This chain joins TRBV1 and TRBJ1-1; TRBD1, the table's D call, was not compared with the DNA. TRBV1 is listed as a pseudogene. Sequenced input: CD8+ T cells from PBMCs. The CDR3: CTSSREDIYTEAFF. CDR3 DNA: TGCACCAGCAGCCGAGAGGACATTTACACTGAAGCTTTCTTT.